This T cell receptor (beta chain) was captured in a study of monozygotic twins with inflammatory bowel disease. Molecular identifiers with 6-nucleotide sample barcodes were added during cDNA synthesis via template switching. Both the TCRalpha cDNA and the TCRbeta cDNA were taken through two nested PCRs, lasting around 15 and 9 cycles. TCRdb reanalyzed the 5' RACE reads, giving one entry per CDR3 protein sequence and no DNA. Its table records some 210,000 distinct CDR3 sequences. CDR3 length equals 15 residues. Germline loops: CDR1 DFQATT, CDR2 SNEGSKA (reference sequence). Details on this clonotype: Its antigen is currently unknown.

Overall study findings and caveats: Among twins, concordant and discordant pairs did not differ in repertoire similarity, possibly from limited power.

The material sequenced was blood. The chain couples TRBV20-1 to TRBJ2-1; TCRdb outputs TRBD1, but without DNA this stays unchecked. This sequence was found in a human donor with ulcerative colitis or Crohn's disease, or a healthy co-twin of an affected twin (not recorded which). CDR3: CSAPRAGASYNEQFF.